This TCR beta chain appears in the sequencing data of a study of cytomegalovirus exposure and HLA in healthy donors. Study-level findings and limits: Later analysis showed most CMV-associated TCR beta chains appearing HLA-restricted.

Per germline, CDR1 MDHEN and CDR2 SYDVKM. The CDR3 has 15 residues. After removal of 4 bases from V and 6 bases from J, the junction contained 7 bases not matched to a gene. Note on this clone: Its antigen is still unknown.

Vbeta (60) and Jbeta (13) primers were used in the PCR. Data came from immunoSEQ multiplex PCR; TCRdb stores just in-frame clones and leaves some out. The sample gives about 170,000 clones, 80% of which show up once; about 5% is in the top ten. This sequence was found in a woman between 45 and 65 years old in good health and CMV-seropositive. The chain joins TRBV28 to TRBJ1-5, with TRBD1 identical over 9 bases. Source material: PBMCs. Written as DNA, the CDR3 is TGTGCCAGCAGTTCCCCGACAGGGGGAGGTCAGCCCCAGCATTTT. As protein: CASSSPTGGGQPQHF.